The 8 T cell receptor beta chains reported below all come from one sample, sequenced in a study of cytomegalovirus exposure and HLA in healthy donors. Use of 60 Vbeta and 13 Jbeta primers characterized the PCR. Profiling relied on immunoSEQ multiplex PCR, and the TCRdb table lists in-frame clones only, not all of them. The sample contains 100,000 or so clones, 74% of which appear only once. The source material was PBMCs. Receptors were obtained from a human donor in good health.

This chain joins TRBV10-3 and TRBJ1-2, with D maybe TRBD1 (6 bases). The CDR3 runs to 13 residues. Per germline, CDR1 ENHRY and CDR2 SYGVKD. Trimming cost V 2 bases and J 8 bases, with 12 bases left between them. CDR3 amino acids: CAISEGGAPGYTF. The CDR3 region has the DNA TGTGCCATCAGTGAGGGGGGGGCGCCGGGCTACACCTTC.

The genes are TRBV5-1 and TRBJ1-2; TRBD1 is a possible D gene (5 bases). The germline V gene encodes CDR1 SGHRS and CDR2 YFSETQ. V was cut by 4 bases and J by 5 bases, with 9 bases left in between. The CDR3 covers 12 residues. CDR3 nucleotides: TGCGCCAGCAGCAGCGGGACTTATGGCTACACCTTC. Amino acids: CASSSGTYGYTF.

V usage is TRBV30 and J usage is TRBJ2-1; 7 nucleotides line up with TRBD2. Germline V gene data show CDR1 as GTSNPN and CDR2 as SVGIG (reference sequence). The CDR3 runs 16 residues. Trimming at V came to 3 bases and at J to 1 base, leaving 9 bases not matched to a gene. The chain's CDR3 is CAWSGGGGYSYNEQFF. In DNA form, the CDR3 reads TGTGCCTGGAGCGGTGGGGGGGGTTATTCCTACAATGAGCAGTTCTTC.

The chain couples TRBV29-1 to TRBJ2-7; TRBD1 agrees at 7 bases. With 1 base clipped from V and 3 bases from J, the junction kept 6 bases outside the gene matches. Germline CDR1 is SQVTM and CDR2 is ANQGSEA. This CDR3 spans 14 amino acids. The CDR3 sequence: CSVEAMTGNYEQYF. CDR3 nucleotide sequence: TGCAGCGTTGAAGCCATGACAGGGAACTACGAGCAGTACTTC.

CDR3 sequence (DNA): TGTGCCAGCAAACAACAGGGACGCTCTGGAAACACCATATATTTT. Amino acids: CASKQQGRSGNTIYF. The gene calls are TRBV6-5 and TRBJ1-3; maybe TRBD1 (6 bases). The CDR3 runs to 15 residues. Germline lookup yields CDR1 MNHEY and CDR2 SVGAGI. V was pared by 7 bases and J by 0 bases, with 13 bases between.

The gene calls are TRBV28 and TRBJ2-7, with 11 bases matching TRBD2. V was pared by 6 bases and J by 5 bases, with 12 bases of the junction left unmatched. CDR3 length equals 16 residues. Germline CDR1 is MDHEN and CDR2 is SYDVKM. Written as DNA, the CDR3 is TGTGCCAGCAGACCACCAAATAGCGGGAGGGGCCACGAGCAGTACTTC. Translation gives CASRPPNSGRGHEQYF.

The chain is built from TRBV4-3 and TRBJ1-4, with TRBD1 matching over 11 bases. CDR3 length: 15 amino acids. The V gene end was trimmed by 7 bases and the J gene end by 7 bases; junction bases not matched to a gene: 8. The germline V gene has CDR1 LGHNA and CDR2 YSLEER. Written as DNA, the CDR3 is TGCGCCAGCACAAACGTTGGGACAGGGGGTGAAAAACTGTTTTTT. Amino acid sequence: CASTNVGTGGEKLFF.

V usage is TRBV11-3 and J usage is TRBJ1-2; no clear D. Germline values: CDR1 SGHNT, CDR2 YENEEA. V was cut by 0 bases and J by 8 bases, with 10 bases left in between. The CDR3 consists of 13 residues. The chain's CDR3 is CASSLDHGVGYTF. CDR3 in DNA: TGTGCCAGCAGCTTAGATCACGGGGTGGGCTACACCTTC. The complete variable domain, with remaining parts taken from reference TRBV11-3 and TRBJ1-2, reads EAGVVQSPRYKIIEKKQPVAFWCNPISGHNTLYWYLQNLGQGPELLIRYENEEAVDDSQLPKDRFSAERLKGVDSTLKIQPAELGDSAVYLCASSLDHGVGYTFGSGTRLTVV.